The 25 T cell receptor beta chains in this list originate from one sample, sequenced in a study of blood T cell repertoires in COVID-19. Measured with immunoSEQ multiplex PCR; TCRdb has only the in-frame clones, and not every one. The table lists under 70,000 clones, over 75% of them singletons, with roughly 15% in the top ten. The sample consisted of peripheral blood. The receptors were gathered from a man at least 80 years old with acute or convalescent COVID-19.

The V and J genes are TRBV3-1 (or the pseudogene TRBV3-2) and TRBJ1-6; TRBD1 agrees at 8 bases. The CDR3 consists of 16 residues. Trimming took 1 base from V and 7 from J; bases not matched to a gene: 6. Germline CDR1 and CDR2: LGHDT and YNNKEL (reference sequence). In DNA, the CDR3 is TGTGCCAGCAGCCAAGCGACAGGGGATGGGAATTCACCCCTCCACTTT. It is translated as CASSQATGDGNSPLHF.

This clone has just one count. This rearrangement joins TRBV27 to TRBJ2-2; 9 bases agree with TRBD2. Germline CDR1 and CDR2: MNHEY and SMNVEV (reference sequence). The CDR3 spans 17 residues. The trim removed 5 bases at V and 5 bases at J, leaving 12 bases unmatched. CDR3 region: CASSPRVSGGRTGELFF. CDR3 DNA: TGTGCCAGCAGTCCCAGGGTTAGCGGGGGTCGGACCGGGGAGCTGTTTTTT.

This chain connects TRBV5-6 to TRBJ1-5; 7 nucleotides agree with TRBD1. This CDR3 spans 14 amino acids. Germline values: CDR1 SGHDT, CDR2 YYEEEE. The J segment lost 7 bases and the V segment lost 4 bases, leaving 8 bases of the junction unmatched. The CDR3 spells CASSRRGLGQPQHF. The CDR3 nucleotides are TGTGCCAGCAGCCGGAGGGGGCTCGGACAGCCCCAGCATTTT.

This clone was observed a handful of times. A read error may produce the germline difference seen at one junction end. The rearrangement links TRBV7-6 to TRBJ1-4; 12 bases are a match to TRBD1. Germline V gene sequence: CDR1 SGHVS, CDR2 FNYEAQ. The length of the CDR3 is 17 residues. The CDR3 spells CASSLSGTGGSNEKLFF. CDR3 DNA sequence: TGTGCCAGCAGCTTATCCGGGACAGGGGGCTCTAACGAAAAACTGTTTTTT.

V usage is TRBV3-1 (or the pseudogene TRBV3-2) and J usage is TRBJ2-5, with TRBD2 matching 13 bases. The germline CDR1 and CDR2 sequences are LGHDT and YNNKEL (reference sequence). The ends lost 1 base at V and 5 bases at J; junction bases unmatched: 10. The CDR3 is 18 residues long. The CDR3 loop is CASSQVLTSGGPGETQYF. The CDR3 coding sequence is TGTGCCAGCAGCCAAGTTTTGACTAGCGGGGGGCCGGGGGAGACCCAGTACTTC.

V is TRBV20-1 and J is TRBJ1-1; D gene ambiguous. Trimming removed 3 bases at V and 0 bases at J, with 8 bases between. This CDR3 is 13 amino acids long. Germline V CDR1 and CDR2: DFQATT, SNEGSKA (reference sequence). The CDR3 loop reads CSASLRLNTEAFF. The CDR3 DNA follows: TGCAGTGCTAGTTTGAGGTTGAACACTGAAGCTTTCTTT.

The chain uses TRBV29-1 and TRBJ2-7; the match to TRBD1 covers 8 bases. Germline loops: CDR1 SQVTM, CDR2 ANQGSEA. This CDR3 spans 12 amino acids. J gave up 7 bases and V 3 bases, and 5 bases lay outside the gene matches. CDR3: CSVERTGREQYF. Here the CDR3 DNA reads TGCAGCGTTGAGAGGACAGGGAGGGAGCAGTACTTC.

This clone was recorded only once. The V and J genes are TRBV5-4 and TRBJ2-3; 16 bases agree with TRBD2. CDR3 length: 18 residues. Germline CDR1 SGHNT, CDR2 YYREEE (reference sequence). J gave up 3 bases and V 3 bases, and 7 bases lay outside the gene matches. In DNA, the CDR3 is TGTGCCAGCAGCTCAGGGACTAGCGGGGGGGCGAGTACAGATACGCAGTATTTT. This translates into CASSSGTSGGASTDTQYF.

The chain links TRBV21-1 to TRBJ2-1; TRBD2, as called in the table, went unchecked against the DNA. TRBV21-1 is classified as a pseudogene. This CDR3 is 15 amino acids long. CDR3 nucleotides: TGTGCCAGCAGCAAAGACGAACTAGCGGCCAATGAGCAGTTCTTC. This codes for CASSKDELAANEQFF.

This chain uses TRBV27 with TRBJ1-1, with 8 bases that match TRBD1. Germline V gene data show CDR1 as MNHEY and CDR2 as SMNVEV (reference sequence). J gave up 3 bases and V 5 bases, and 5 bases lay outside the gene matches. This CDR3 region has 14 residues. The CDR3 reads CASSRMDRDTEAFF. CDR3 sequence (DNA): TGTGCCAGCAGTAGAATGGACAGGGACACTGAAGCTTTCTTT.

The chain couples TRBV2 to TRBJ1-4, with TRBD1 matching 10 bases. V lost 6 bases, J lost 3 bases, and 4 bases stayed unmatched. Germline V gene sequence: CDR1 SNHLY, CDR2 FYNNEI. CDR3 length equals 15 residues. CDR3 amino acids: CASRDRGLSNEKLFF. CDR3 sequence (DNA): TGTGCCAGCAGAGACAGGGGGCTGTCTAATGAAAAACTGTTTTTT.

The chain couples TRBV5-6 to TRBJ1-2; the D gene is possibly TRBD1 (5 bases). The CDR3 consists of 16 residues. V gave up 0 bases and J gave up 6 bases, with 18 bases separating them. Germline CDR1 reads SGHDT; CDR2 reads YYEEEE. The CDR3 spells CASSLVDGGGFNGYTF. The CDR3 nucleotides read TGTGCCAGCAGCTTGGTCGACGGCGGGGGATTCAATGGCTACACCTTC.

The rearrangement joins TRBV7-9 to TRBJ1-2, with D unclear. The CDR3 spans 15 residues. Germline CDR1 and CDR2: SEHNR and FQNEAQ (reference sequence). The V end lost 5 bases, the J end lost 0 bases, and 13 bases lay between the germline ends. CDR3 region: CASSVISGANYGYTF. The CDR3 nucleotides are TGTGCCAGCAGCGTGATCTCCGGGGCTAACTATGGCTACACCTTC.

The chain has TRBV6-5 and TRBJ2-7; 9 bases are a match to TRBD1. Germline lookup yields CDR1 MNHEY and CDR2 SVGAGI. Losses at the gene ends were 2 bases for V and 2 bases for J; bases not matched to a gene: 4. This CDR3 has 15 residues. CDR3 residues: CASSYGTGNPYEQYF. The CDR3 DNA reads TGTGCCAGCAGTTACGGGACAGGGAATCCCTACGAGCAGTACTTC.

This chain joins TRBV19 and TRBJ2-7; D may be TRBD2 (7 bases). The CDR3 covers 15 residues. V was clipped by 5 bases and J by 3 bases, with 17 bases between them. Germline-derived CDR1 and CDR2 are LNHDA and SQIVND (reference sequence). CDR3: CASSPGGGLIYEQYF. In DNA form, the CDR3 reads TGTGCCAGTAGTCCCGGCGGGGGCCTTATCTACGAGCAGTACTTC.

The DNA of the CDR3 is TGTGCCAGCAGCTCAACTTTGGCAGATACGCAGTATTTT. This sequence encodes CASSSTLADTQYF. This chain links TRBV7-9 with TRBJ2-3, with unresolved D. Germline-derived CDR1 and CDR2 are SEHNR and FQNEAQ (reference sequence). The ends were cut back, 4 bases at V and 4 bases at J, with 9 bases in the middle. CDR3 length: 13 amino acids.

The V gene is TRBV15, the J gene TRBJ1-2; D call uncertain. This CDR3 has 14 amino acids. V gave up 0 bases and J gave up 8 bases, with 13 bases separating them. The germline gives CDR1 LNHNV, CDR2 YYDKDF (reference sequence). Here the CDR3 reads CATSRDSGLRGYTF. DNA of the CDR3: TGTGCCACCAGCAGAGATTCAGGCCTGCGCGGCTACACCTTC.

This clone occurred a few times. The chain couples TRBV7-3 to TRBJ2-3; TRBD2 aligns across 12 bases. Germline V gene sequence: CDR1 SGHTA, CDR2 FQGTGA. Unmatched junction bases numbered 4, after V lost 5 bases and J lost 4 bases. This CDR3 has 15 amino acids. For the CDR3, the DNA is TGTGCCAGCAGCCTAGCGGGGGGGCCCGCAGATACGCAGTATTTT. Translation gives CASSLAGGPADTQYF.

The J gene is TRBJ1-5, the V gene TRBV28, with 8 nucleotides matching TRBD1. The CDR3 is made up of 15 amino acids. Germline CDR1 MDHEN, CDR2 SYDVKM. With V trimmed by 3 bases and J by 6 bases, 7 bases remained unmatched. The CDR3 coding sequence is TGTGCCAGCAGTTTCTACGGACAGGGTGGTCAGCCCCAGCATTTT. The encoded protein is CASSFYGQGGQPQHF.

The V and J genes are TRBV11-2 and TRBJ1-1, with D perhaps matching TRBD1 (6 bases). Trimming stripped 5 bases from V and 1 base from J, with 20 bases between. The CDR3 has 17 amino acids. Germline V gene lookup returns CDR1 SGHAT and CDR2 FQNNGV. The CDR3 nucleotides read TGTGCCAGCAGCCTCCGATTGGGGGGGCTAGGGAACACTGAAGCTTTCTTT. This gives the protein CASSLRLGGLGNTEAFF. The full variable domain, with the rest looked up from reference TRBV11-2 and TRBJ1-1, is EAGVAQSPRYKIIEKRQSVAFWCNPISGHATLYWYQQILGQGPKLLIQFQNNGVVDDSQLPKDRFSAERLKGVDSTLKIQPAKLEDSAVYLCASSLRLGGLGNTEAFFGQGTRLTVV.

This clone was seen only a few times. The J gene is TRBJ2-1, the V gene TRBV11-2; D is unresolved. Trimming left V 1 base short and J 0 bases short, with 7 bases between. The germline V gene encodes CDR1 SGHAT and CDR2 FQNNGV. The CDR3 sequence is 15 residues long. CDR3: CASSLAGFSYNEQFF. Written as DNA, the CDR3 is TGTGCCAGCAGCTTAGCAGGCTTCTCCTACAATGAGCAGTTCTTC.

The chain carries TRBV10-3 and TRBJ1-3; maybe TRBD1 (6 bases). The CDR3 runs 16 residues. Per the germline V gene, CDR1 is ENHRY and CDR2 is SYGVKD. V was shortened by 2 bases and J by 0 bases, with 11 bases between the two germline ends. CDR3 loop: CAISEADSFSGNTIYF. The CDR3 DNA is TGTGCCATCAGTGAGGCGGACAGCTTCTCTGGAAACACCATATATTTT.

The chain carries TRBV7-9 and TRBJ1-6, with 11 bases fitting TRBD1. Germline V CDR1 and CDR2: SEHNR, FQNEAQ (reference sequence). CDR3 length: 17 residues. With 4 bases clipped from V and 8 bases from J, the junction kept 10 bases outside the gene matches. This CDR3 is CASSSYGQGAPDSPLHF. The CDR3 DNA follows: TGTGCCAGCAGCTCCTACGGACAGGGGGCTCCGGATTCACCCCTCCACTTT.

In this sample, this clone is large (0.1 to 1%). The rearrangement links TRBV2 to TRBJ2-1; 7 bases map to TRBD2. The J segment lost 7 bases and the V segment lost 6 bases, leaving 18 bases of the junction unmatched. Germline V gene sequence: CDR1 SNHLY, CDR2 FYNNEI. There are 17 residues in the CDR3. In nucleotides, the CDR3 is TGTGCCAGCAGCGAGTTACCGGGACTACAAACCCTTAATGAGCAGTTCTTC. Translated: CASSELPGLQTLNEQFF. Variable domain in full (rest from reference TRBV2 and TRBJ2-1): EPEVTQTPSHQVTQMGQEVILRCVPISNHLYFYWYRQILGQKVEFLVSFYNNEISEKSEIFDDQFSVERPDGSNFTLKIRSTKLEDSAMYFCASSELPGLQTLNEQFFGPGTRLTVL.

The chain employs TRBV3-1 (or the pseudogene TRBV3-2) and TRBJ2-7; weak D call: TRBD2 (5 bases). Trimming took 3 bases from V and 4 from J, leaving 7 bases between them. Germline V gives CDR1 LGHDT, CDR2 YNNKEL (reference sequence). The CDR3 spans 12 residues. CDR3 sequence (DNA): TGTGCCAGCAGCCACTCGGGGTACGAGCAGTACTTC. This sequence encodes CASSHSGYEQYF.